Listed here are 32 T cell receptor beta chains from one sample, sequenced in a study of blood T cells in healthy people across ages. PCR was performed a second time for about 7 to 12 cycles using a sample-barcoded 5' primer and a J-beta primer mix. TCRdb independently ran MiXCR on the 5' RACE reads; one entry per CDR3 protein. The sample lists 790,000 or so distinct CDR3 sequences, around half seen once, with over 15% in the top ten. The specimen was blood. Source of these receptors: a man aged 80 or over in good health.

This clonotype was seen a few times. The J gene is TRBJ1-2, the V gene TRBV20-1; no definite D call. Per germline, CDR1 DFQATT and CDR2 SNEGSKA (reference sequence). CDR3 length: 13 amino acids. Trimming removed 3 bases from V and 7 bases from J, with 15 bases in between. CDR3 in DNA: TGCAGTGCTAGTCAACAGCAAGTCGGTGGCTACACCTTC. Translated, it gives CSASQQQVGGYTF.

To note about this clonotype: A much larger clone is a single base away; this may be a read error. J is TRBJ2-5 and V is TRBV14, with D possibly being TRBD1 (6 bases). This CDR3 contains 15 residues. CDR1 and CDR2 from the germline V gene are SGHDN and FVKESK. Trimming removed 2 bases at V and 6 bases at J, with 16 bases between. This chain's CDR3 is CASSQSSRGMKTQYF. The DNA for the CDR3 is TGTGCCAGCAGCCAAAGTTCCAGGGGTATGAAGACCCAGTACTTC. The full variable domain, rest sourced from reference TRBV14 and TRBJ2-5, is EAGVTQFPSHSVIEKGQTVTLRCDPISGHDNLYWYRRVMGKEIKFLLHFVKESKQDESGMPNNRFLAERTGGTYSTLKVQPAELEDSGVYFCASSQSSRGMKTQYFGPGTRLLVL.

The chain joins TRBV29-1 to TRBJ2-5; TRBD1 agrees at 8 bases. This CDR3 region has 14 residues. The V gene's germline CDR1 is SQVTM and CDR2 ANQGSEA. Trimming removed 7 bases from V and 2 bases from J; junction bases left unmatched: 9. The CDR3 is CSARGPTGQETQYF. The CDR3, as DNA: TGCAGCGCCAGGGGGCCAACAGGTCAAGAGACCCAGTACTTC. The entire variable domain, with the rest obtained from reference TRBV29-1 and TRBJ2-5, is as follows: SAVISQKPSRDICQRGTSLTIQCQVDSQVTMMFWYRQQPGQSLTLIATANQGSEATYESGFVIDKFPISRPNLTFSTLTVSNMSPEDSSIYLCSARGPTGQETQYFGPGTRLLVL.

The chain is built from TRBV7-9 and TRBJ2-3, with D possibly TRBD2 on 5 matching bases. Germline assignment: CDR1 SEHNR and CDR2 FQNEAQ (reference sequence). The CDR3 runs 12 residues. The germline V and J ends were trimmed by 7 bases and 7 bases, with 12 bases remaining between them. This CDR3 is CASTPSGNTQYF. CDR3 nucleotide sequence: TGTGCCAGCACCCCGTCCGGGAATACGCAGTATTTT. The full variable domain, in which reference TRBV7-9 and TRBJ2-3 provide the parts outside the CDR3, is DTGVSQNPRHKITKRGQNVTFRCDPISEHNRLYWYRQTLGQGPEFLTYFQNEAQLEKSRLLSDRFSAERPKGSFSTLEIQRTEQGDSAMYLCASTPSGNTQYFGPGTRLTVL.

This chain connects TRBV12-3 or TRBV12-4 to TRBJ1-3; 7 bases line up with TRBD1. The CDR3 consists of 15 residues. Trimming cost V 8 bases and J 4 bases; bases outside gene matches: 11. The CDR3 sequence is CASQADRVSGNTIYF. The CDR3 coding sequence is TGTGCCAGCCAAGCCGACAGGGTTTCGGGAAACACCATATATTTT.

The chain is built from TRBV7-9 and TRBJ2-7; maybe TRBD2 (5 bases). The CDR3 length is 14 residues. Germline-derived CDR1 and CDR2 are SEHNR and FQNEAQ (reference sequence). V was clipped by 1 base and J by 6 bases, with 13 bases between them. As DNA, the CDR3 is TGTGCCAGCAGCTTAGGAGGGTACGGCTCCGAGCAGTACTTC. It translates to CASSLGGYGSEQYF.

The rearrangement joins TRBV9 to TRBJ2-6, with a tentative D call TRBD1 (6 bases). V lost 2 bases to trimming and J lost 1 base, with 28 bases between them. This CDR3 is 22 amino acids long. Germline V gene sequence: CDR1 SGDLS, CDR2 YYNGEE. The CDR3 is CASSVDSGTKRFTPSGANVLTF. CDR3 sequence (DNA): TGTGCCAGCAGCGTCGACTCCGGGACAAAACGATTTACTCCTTCTGGGGCCAACGTCCTGACTTTC.

This clonotype was seen only a few times. V gene TRBV5-1 combines with J gene TRBJ2-4, with D possibly TRBD1 on 5 matching bases. The end of the DNA aligns better with TRBJ2-7, so the J call may be wrong. This CDR3 has 12 residues. Germline V gene lookup returns CDR1 SGHRS and CDR2 YFSETQ. The CDR3 DNA follows: TGCGCCAGCAGCGGGTTGGGGCGCGAGCAGTACTTC. Protein product: CASSGLGREQYF.

This chain links TRBV4-1 with TRBJ2-6; D gene ambiguous. The V and J ends lost 0 bases and 3 bases respectively, with 6 bases between them. CDR1 and CDR2 from the germline V gene are MGHRA and YSYEKL. The CDR3 loop spans 15 amino acids. CDR3 in amino acids: CASSQDMYGANVLTF. The CDR3 DNA reads TGCGCCAGCAGCCAAGACATGTATGGGGCCAACGTCCTGACTTTC.

The chain uses TRBV20-1 and TRBJ2-7; possibly TRBD1 or TRBD2 for D (5 bases each). Germline V CDR1 and CDR2: DFQATT, SNEGSKA (reference sequence). The CDR3 runs to 15 residues. The V gene lost 5 bases and the J gene lost 4 bases, with 21 bases spanning the gap. CDR3 sequence: CSAPGLGIRKYEQYF. The DNA for the CDR3 is TGCAGTGCTCCGGGGCTCGGTATAAGGAAGTACGAGCAGTACTTC.

On this clonotype itself: Germline and junction disagree at one end, which may indicate a read error. The CDR3 loop reads CASSPEPADSPPHF. The CDR3, as DNA: TGTGCCAGCTCACCCGAGCCAGCGGATTCACCCCCCCACTTT. The gene calls are TRBV18 and TRBJ1-6, with unresolved D. Germline V gene sequence: CDR1 KGHSH, CDR2 LQKENI. The CDR3 length is 14 residues.

This sequence joins TRBV20-1 and TRBJ2-4; maybe TRBD2 (6 bases). The germline V gene encodes CDR1 DFQATT and CDR2 SNEGSKA (reference sequence). The CDR3 extends over 15 amino acids. V dropped 5 bases and J dropped 13 bases, with 27 bases sitting between them. The CDR3, as DNA: TGCAGTGCTCGGAGTCGGGTTAGCGGATTGTCGGAGCAGTACTTC. Translation: CSARSRVSGLSEQYF.

With respect to this clonotype: Possible read error: a much larger clone is one base away. The rearrangement links TRBV20-1 to TRBJ2-7, with 7 positions matching TRBD2. Near its end, the DNA agrees better with TRBJ2-5, so the J call may be wrong. CDR1 and CDR2 (germline): DFQATT, SNEGSKA (reference sequence). The CDR3 spans 17 residues. CDR3 sequence (DNA): TGCAGTGCTAGCCTCTCGGGTGCGGGAGATTTTGAAGAGACCCAGTACTTC. As protein: CSASLSGAGDFEETQYF.

The chain uses TRBV20-1 and TRBJ2-1; TRBD2 matches 8 bases. Germline V gives CDR1 DFQATT, CDR2 SNEGSKA (reference sequence). This CDR3 comprises 15 residues. V lost 0 bases, J lost 9 bases, and 10 bases stayed unmatched. The CDR3, as DNA: TGCAGTGCTAGAGATATTACCGGGACTAGGTTTGAGCAGTTCTTC. Protein sequence: CSARDITGTRFEQFF.

This clonotype turned up a few times. V is TRBV29-1 and J is TRBJ2-7; 10 bases are a match to TRBD1. V lost 5 bases and J lost 5; bases outside the gene matches: 9. The CDR3 covers 14 residues. In germline, CDR1 is SQVTM, CDR2 ANQGSEA. In DNA form, the CDR3 reads TGCAGCGTTCACCTCGGGACAGGGGCCCACGAGCAGTACTTC. Its protein is CSVHLGTGAHEQYF.

The chain carries TRBV6-6 and TRBJ2-5, with D perhaps matching TRBD1 or TRBD2 (6 bases each). The CDR3 is made up of 15 amino acids. CDR1 MNHNY and CDR2 SVGAGI come from the germline V gene (reference sequence). V shed 6 bases and J shed 0 bases, with 14 bases lying between them. The CDR3 region is CASRVTGTHQETQYF. As DNA, the CDR3 is TGTGCCAGCAGGGTAACAGGGACTCACCAAGAGACCCAGTACTTC.

In the case of this clonotype: This may be a read error: a much more frequent sequence differs by one nucleotide. The chain uses TRBV6-5 and TRBJ1-1, with D uncertain. Germline V CDR1 and CDR2: MNHEY, SVGAGI. The V and J ends lost 8 bases and 4 bases respectively, with 17 bases between them. The CDR3 contains 14 residues. The CDR3 region is CASHAPGGCTEAFF. In DNA form, the CDR3 reads TGTGCCAGCCACGCTCCCGGCGGGTGCACTGAAGCTTTCTTT.

The chain couples TRBV27 to TRBJ2-6; 7 bases are a match to TRBD1. The CDR3 loop spans 17 amino acids. Germline CDR1 reads MNHEY; CDR2 reads SMNVEV (reference sequence). The V gene end was trimmed by 6 bases and the J gene end by 1 base; junction bases not matched to a gene: 9. The CDR3 spells CASSNRGSMSGANVLTF. CDR3 sequence (DNA): TGTGCCAGCAGCAACAGGGGATCAATGTCTGGGGCCAACGTCCTGACTTTC.

The rearrangement joins TRBV20-1 to TRBJ2-3; the match to TRBD2 covers 10 bases. The CDR3 contains 15 residues. Germline-derived CDR1 and CDR2 are DFQATT and SNEGSKA (reference sequence). V was clipped by 4 bases and J by 3 bases; unmatched bases: 7. The CDR3 region has the DNA TGCAGTGCTAATCGACCGGGACTAGCGACAGATACGCAGTATTTT. Amino acids: CSANRPGLATDTQYF.

V gene TRBV7-9 combines with J gene TRBJ2-1; TRBD2 might be the D (5 bases). The germline V and J ends were trimmed by 5 bases and 5 bases, with 10 bases remaining between them. The CDR3 totals 13 residues. CDR1 SEHNR and CDR2 FQNEAQ come from the germline V gene (reference sequence). CDR3 sequence (DNA): TGTGCCAGCAGCCTGAACGGGGACAATGAGCAGTTCTTC. It encodes CASSLNGDNEQFF.

This clonotype was recorded a few times. This may be a read error, as it is one base from a much larger clone. The rearrangement uses TRBV20-1 and TRBJ1-4; perhaps TRBD1 as D (6 bases). This CDR3 contains 13 residues. The germline gives CDR1 DFQATT, CDR2 SNEGSKA (reference sequence). The ends were cut back, 6 bases at V and 8 bases at J, with 16 bases in the middle. The CDR3 here is CSAGGQQKEKLFF. CDR3 sequence (DNA): TGCAGTGCCGGAGGACAGCAGAAGGAAAAACTGTTTTTT.

The chain combines TRBV5-1 with TRBJ2-3, with 11 positions matching TRBD1. V dropped 3 bases and J dropped 2; count of bases not matched to a gene: 2. The CDR3 is 15 amino acids. CDR1 is SGHRS, CDR2 YFSETQ, per germline. The CDR3 is CASSWTGGFTDTQYF. In DNA, the CDR3 is TGCGCCAGCAGCTGGACAGGGGGCTTCACAGATACGCAGTATTTT. Full variable domain (remainder filled in from reference TRBV5-1 and TRBJ2-3): KAGVTQTPRYLIKTRGQQVTLSCSPISGHRSVSWYQQTPGQGLQFLFEYFSETQRNKGNFPGRFSGRQFSNSRSEMNVSTLELGDSALYLCASSWTGGFTDTQYFGPGTRLTVL.

The chain couples TRBV2 to TRBJ2-3, with a possible D match to TRBD1 (6 bases). With 6 bases removed from V and 8 bases from J, the gap between germline ends came to 15 bases. CDR3 length: 13 residues. The germline CDR1 and CDR2 sequences are SNHLY and FYNNEI. In DNA form, the CDR3 reads TGTGCCAGCAGCCCCGGACAGCCAGCTACGCAGTATTTT. This sequence encodes CASSPGQPATQYF.

The chain has TRBV5-1 and TRBJ2-7; D might be TRBD2 (7 bases). The end of the DNA fits TRBJ2-5 better, so the J call may be wrong. CDR1 and CDR2 from the germline V gene are SGHRS and YFSETQ. This CDR3 is built from 14 residues. CDR3 protein: CASSEGGASETQYF. The CDR3 DNA follows: TGCGCCAGCAGCGAGGGGGGGGCCTCAGAGACCCAGTACTTC.

CDR3 in DNA: TGCGCCAGCAGCAAACTCCCAGGGGGGTTAGTGGAGACCCAGTACTTC. As protein: CASSKLPGGLVETQYF. This chain uses TRBV5-1 with TRBJ2-5, with D maybe TRBD1 (7 bases). Germline V CDR1 and CDR2: SGHRS, YFSETQ. The CDR3 covers 16 residues. Trimming removed 4 bases at V and 5 bases at J, with 21 bases between.

In its sample, this clonotype was seen a few times. This chain uses TRBV20-1 with TRBJ2-7; a possible D gene is TRBD2 (6 bases). The germline V and J ends were trimmed by 6 bases and 3 bases, with 21 bases remaining between them. Germline V gene lookup returns CDR1 DFQATT and CDR2 SNEGSKA (reference sequence). The CDR3 covers 15 residues. DNA for the CDR3: TGCAGTGCCCCCGTGGTAGCGGAGCTCCGCTACGAGCAGTACTTC. Translated: CSAPVVAELRYEQYF.

The CDR3 region has the DNA TGTGCCAGCAGTGTCGGGCAGGGGGCTACGAACACTGAAGCTTTCTTT. Translating gives CASSVGQGATNTEAFF. This chain joins TRBV2 and TRBJ1-1; the match to TRBD1 covers 8 bases. J was trimmed by 1 base and V by 4 bases; bases with no gene match: 8. CDR3 size: 16 residues. Germline CDR1 is SNHLY and CDR2 is FYNNEI.

V and J are TRBV6-2 or TRBV6-3 and TRBJ2-5, with TRBD2 matching over 9 bases. The J call could be wrong; TRBJ2-7 is a better fit for the DNA end. The CDR3 runs 14 residues. CDR1 MNHEY and CDR2 SVGEGT come from the germline V gene. CDR3 loop: CASNIAGATNEQYF. The CDR3 DNA is TGTGCCAGCAACATAGCGGGAGCGACGAACGAGCAGTACTTC.

This clonotype was seen a few times. The chain recombines TRBV20-1 with TRBJ1-1; the D gene is possibly TRBD1 (5 bases). The length of the CDR3 is 13 residues. The germline gives CDR1 DFQATT, CDR2 SNEGSKA (reference sequence). The CDR3 DNA sequence: TGCAGCGTTGGTCCAGGGCGGAACACTGAAGCTTTCTTT. This sequence encodes CSVGPGRNTEAFF.

This chain joins TRBV15 and TRBJ2-7; D is perhaps TRBD2 (5 bases). Germline CDR1 LNHNV, CDR2 YYDKDF (reference sequence). This CDR3 spans 14 amino acids. The V end lost 8 bases, the J end lost 2 bases, and 16 bases lay between the germline ends. The CDR3 nucleotides read TGTGCCACCGCTGCCCCAGAGAGGGCCTACGAGCAGTACTTC. This encodes CATAAPERAYEQYF.

This clonotype has just one count. The chain joins TRBV4-3 to TRBJ2-2; D is uncertain. Germline CDR1 is LGHNA and CDR2 is YSLEER. This CDR3 has 13 amino acids. The germline V and J ends were trimmed by 1 base and 6 bases, with 6 bases remaining between them. CDR3 in DNA: TGCGCCAGCAGCCAAGCCTCCGCCGGGGAGCTGTTTTTT. This codes for CASSQASAGELFF.

This clonotype has a single count. The chain uses TRBV20-1 and TRBJ2-7, with D possibly being TRBD1 (5 bases). Germline CDR1 reads DFQATT; CDR2 reads SNEGSKA (reference sequence). This CDR3 is 13 amino acids long. V lost 8 bases and J 7 bases, leaving 21 bases between the germline ends. The CDR3 region is CSPRAMQGREQYF. CDR3 DNA: TGCAGTCCCAGAGCGATGCAGGGTCGGGAGCAGTACTTC.